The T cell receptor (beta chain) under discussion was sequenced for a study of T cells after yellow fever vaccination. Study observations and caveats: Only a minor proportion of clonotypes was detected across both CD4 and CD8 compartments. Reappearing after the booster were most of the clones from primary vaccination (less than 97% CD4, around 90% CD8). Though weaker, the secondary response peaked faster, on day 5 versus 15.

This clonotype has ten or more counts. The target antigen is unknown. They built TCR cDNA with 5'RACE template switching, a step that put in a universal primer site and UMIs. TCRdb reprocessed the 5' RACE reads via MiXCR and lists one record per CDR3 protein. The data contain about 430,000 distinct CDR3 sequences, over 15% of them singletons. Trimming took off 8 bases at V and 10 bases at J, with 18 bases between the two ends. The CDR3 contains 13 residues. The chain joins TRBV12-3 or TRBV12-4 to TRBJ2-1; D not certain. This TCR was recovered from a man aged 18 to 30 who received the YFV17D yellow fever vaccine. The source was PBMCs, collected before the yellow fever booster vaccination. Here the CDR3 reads CASGLEFLHEQFF. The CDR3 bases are TGTGCCAGCGGCCTTGAGTTCCTACACGAGCAGTTCTTC.